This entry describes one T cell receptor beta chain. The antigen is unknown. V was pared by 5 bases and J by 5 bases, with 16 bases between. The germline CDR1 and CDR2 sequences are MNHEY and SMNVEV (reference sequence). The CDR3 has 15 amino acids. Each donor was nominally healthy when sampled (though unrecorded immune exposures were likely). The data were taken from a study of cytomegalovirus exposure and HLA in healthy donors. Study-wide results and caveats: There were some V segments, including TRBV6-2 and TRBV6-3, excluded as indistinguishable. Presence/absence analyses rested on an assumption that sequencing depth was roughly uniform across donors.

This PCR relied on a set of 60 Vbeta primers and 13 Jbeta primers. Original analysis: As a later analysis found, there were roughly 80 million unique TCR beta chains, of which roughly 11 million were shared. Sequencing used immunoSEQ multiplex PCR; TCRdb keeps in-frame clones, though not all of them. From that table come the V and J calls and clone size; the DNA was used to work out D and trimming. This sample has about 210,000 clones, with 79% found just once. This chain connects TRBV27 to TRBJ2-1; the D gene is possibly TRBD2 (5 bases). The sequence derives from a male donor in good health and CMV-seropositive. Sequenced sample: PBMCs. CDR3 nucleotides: TGTGCCAGCAGTCCCGAACATCTGGGAGACAATGAGCAGTTCTTC. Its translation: CASSPEHLGDNEQFF.